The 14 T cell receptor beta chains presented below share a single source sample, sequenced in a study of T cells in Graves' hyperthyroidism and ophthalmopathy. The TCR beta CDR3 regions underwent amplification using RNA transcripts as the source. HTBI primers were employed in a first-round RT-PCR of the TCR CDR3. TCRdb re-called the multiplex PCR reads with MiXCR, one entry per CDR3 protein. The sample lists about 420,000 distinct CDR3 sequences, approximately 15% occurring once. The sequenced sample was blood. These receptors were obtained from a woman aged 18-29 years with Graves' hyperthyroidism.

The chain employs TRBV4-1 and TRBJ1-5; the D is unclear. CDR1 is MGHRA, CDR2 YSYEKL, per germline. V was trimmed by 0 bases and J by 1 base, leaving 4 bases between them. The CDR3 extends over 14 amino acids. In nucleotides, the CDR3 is TGCGCCAGCAGCCAAGATCTCAGCAATCAGCCCCAGCATTTT. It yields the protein CASSQDLSNQPQHF.

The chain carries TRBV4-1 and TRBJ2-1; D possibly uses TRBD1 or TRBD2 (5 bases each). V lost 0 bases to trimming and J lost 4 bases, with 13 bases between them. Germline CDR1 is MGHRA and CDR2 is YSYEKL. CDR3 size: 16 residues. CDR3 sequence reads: CASSQDVRGGYNEQFF. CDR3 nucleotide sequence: TGCGCCAGCAGCCAAGACGTACGTGGGGGTTACAATGAGCAGTTCTTC.

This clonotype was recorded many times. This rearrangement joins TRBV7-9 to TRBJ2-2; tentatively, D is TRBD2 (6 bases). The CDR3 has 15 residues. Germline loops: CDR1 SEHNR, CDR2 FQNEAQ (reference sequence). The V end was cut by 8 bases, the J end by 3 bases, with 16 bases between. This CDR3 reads CASPKSSGYTGELFF. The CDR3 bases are TGTGCCAGCCCTAAATCGAGCGGGTACACCGGGGAGCTGTTTTTT.

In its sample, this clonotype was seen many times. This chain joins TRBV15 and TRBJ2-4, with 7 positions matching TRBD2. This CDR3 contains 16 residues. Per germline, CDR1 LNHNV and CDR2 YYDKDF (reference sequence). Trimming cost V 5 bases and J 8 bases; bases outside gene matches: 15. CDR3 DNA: TGTGCCACCAGCGGGAAGGCTAGCGGAACCCACCACATTCAGTACTTC. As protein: CATSGKASGTHHIQYF.

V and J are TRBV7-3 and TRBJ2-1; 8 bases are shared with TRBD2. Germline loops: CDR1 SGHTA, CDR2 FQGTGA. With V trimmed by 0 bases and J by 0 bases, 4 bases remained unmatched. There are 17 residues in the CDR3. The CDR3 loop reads CASSLTSSGASYNEQFF. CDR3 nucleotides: TGTGCCAGCAGCTTAACTAGTAGCGGGGCCTCCTACAATGAGCAGTTCTTC.

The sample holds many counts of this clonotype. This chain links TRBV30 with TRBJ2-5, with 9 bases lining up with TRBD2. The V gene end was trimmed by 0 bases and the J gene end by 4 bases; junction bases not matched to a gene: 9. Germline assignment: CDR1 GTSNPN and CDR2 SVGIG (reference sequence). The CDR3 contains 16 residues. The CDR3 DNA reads TGTGCCTGGAGTGTACTGGGCGGGAGGGCCGGAGAGACCCAGTACTTC. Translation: CAWSVLGGRAGETQYF.

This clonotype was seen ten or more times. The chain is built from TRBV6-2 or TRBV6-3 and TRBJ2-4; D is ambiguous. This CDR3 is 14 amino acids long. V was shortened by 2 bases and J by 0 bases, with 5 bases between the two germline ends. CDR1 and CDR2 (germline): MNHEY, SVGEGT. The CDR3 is CASSYGTAKNIQYF. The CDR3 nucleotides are TGTGCCAGCAGTTACGGTACAGCCAAAAACATTCAGTACTTC.

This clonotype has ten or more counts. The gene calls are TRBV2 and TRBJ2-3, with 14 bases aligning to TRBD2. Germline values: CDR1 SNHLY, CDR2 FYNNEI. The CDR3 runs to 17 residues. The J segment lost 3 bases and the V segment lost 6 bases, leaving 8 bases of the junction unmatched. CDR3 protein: CASSRLAGGGRTDTQYF. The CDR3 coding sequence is TGTGCCAGCAGCAGACTAGCGGGAGGGGGCAGGACAGATACGCAGTATTTT.

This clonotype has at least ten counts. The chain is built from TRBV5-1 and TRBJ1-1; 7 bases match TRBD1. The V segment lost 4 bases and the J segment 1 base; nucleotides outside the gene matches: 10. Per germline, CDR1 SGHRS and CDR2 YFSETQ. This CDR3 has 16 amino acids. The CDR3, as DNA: TGCGCCAGCAGCCCTCTGACAGGGCGAGAGAACACTGAAGCTTTCTTT. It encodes CASSPLTGRENTEAFF.

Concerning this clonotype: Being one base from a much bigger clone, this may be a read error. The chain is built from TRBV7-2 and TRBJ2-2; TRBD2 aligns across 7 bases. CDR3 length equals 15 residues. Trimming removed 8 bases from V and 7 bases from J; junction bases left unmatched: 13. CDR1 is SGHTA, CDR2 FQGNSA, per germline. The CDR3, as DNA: TGTGCCAGCTCCTCTCGCGGGAGCTTGGGCGGGGAGCTGTTTTTT. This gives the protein CASSSRGSLGGELFF.

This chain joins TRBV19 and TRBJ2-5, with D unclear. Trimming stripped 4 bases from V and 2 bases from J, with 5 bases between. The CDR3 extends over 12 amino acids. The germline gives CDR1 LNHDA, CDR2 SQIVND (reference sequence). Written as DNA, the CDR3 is TGTGCCAGTAGTAGGACGCAAGAGACCCAGTACTTC. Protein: CASSRTQETQYF.

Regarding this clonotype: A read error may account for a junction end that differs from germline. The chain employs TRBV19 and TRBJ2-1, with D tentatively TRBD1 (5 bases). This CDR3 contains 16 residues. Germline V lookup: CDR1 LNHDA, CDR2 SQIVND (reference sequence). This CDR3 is CGSSINGALGYNEQFF. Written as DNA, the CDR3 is TGTGGCAGTAGTATTAATGGGGCTTTGGGCTACAATGAGCAGTTCTTC.

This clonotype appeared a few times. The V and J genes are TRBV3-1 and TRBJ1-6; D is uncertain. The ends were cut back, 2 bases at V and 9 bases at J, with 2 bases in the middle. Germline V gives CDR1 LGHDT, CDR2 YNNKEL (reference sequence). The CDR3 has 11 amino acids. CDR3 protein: CASSQSSPLHF. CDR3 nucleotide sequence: TGTGCCAGCAGCCAAAGTTCACCCCTCCACTTT.

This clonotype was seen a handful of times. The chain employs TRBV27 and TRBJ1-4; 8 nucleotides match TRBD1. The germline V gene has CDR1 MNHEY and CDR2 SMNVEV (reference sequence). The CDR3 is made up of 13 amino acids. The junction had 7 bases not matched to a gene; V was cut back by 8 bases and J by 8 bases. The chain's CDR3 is CASGTGPWEKLFF. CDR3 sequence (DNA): TGTGCCAGCGGGACAGGTCCGTGGGAAAAACTGTTTTTT.